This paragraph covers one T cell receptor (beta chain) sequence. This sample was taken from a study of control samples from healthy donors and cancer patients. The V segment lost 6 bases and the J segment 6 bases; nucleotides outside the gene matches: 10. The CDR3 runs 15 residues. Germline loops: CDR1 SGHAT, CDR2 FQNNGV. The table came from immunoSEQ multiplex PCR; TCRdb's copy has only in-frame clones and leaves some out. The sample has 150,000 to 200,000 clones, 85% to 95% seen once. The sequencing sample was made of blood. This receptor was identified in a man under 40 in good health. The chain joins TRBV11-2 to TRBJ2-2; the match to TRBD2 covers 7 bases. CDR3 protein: CASSSPASGPGELFF. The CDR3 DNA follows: TGTGCCAGCAGTTCCCCGGCTAGCGGACCCGGGGAGCTGTTTTTT.